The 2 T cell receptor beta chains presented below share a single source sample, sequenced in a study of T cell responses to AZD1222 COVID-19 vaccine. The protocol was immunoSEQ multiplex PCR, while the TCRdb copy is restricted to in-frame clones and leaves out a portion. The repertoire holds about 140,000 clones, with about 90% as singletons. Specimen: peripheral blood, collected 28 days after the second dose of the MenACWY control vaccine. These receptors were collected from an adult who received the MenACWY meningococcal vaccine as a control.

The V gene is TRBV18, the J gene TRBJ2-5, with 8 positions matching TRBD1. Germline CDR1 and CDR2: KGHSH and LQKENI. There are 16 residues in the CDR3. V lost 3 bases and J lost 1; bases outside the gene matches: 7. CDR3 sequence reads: CASSPLGTGIQETQYF. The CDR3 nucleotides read TGTGCCAGCTCACCCCTCGGGACAGGCATCCAAGAGACCCAGTACTTC. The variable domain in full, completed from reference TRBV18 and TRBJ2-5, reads NAGVMQNPRHLVRRRGQEARLRCSPMKGHSHVYWYRQLPEEGLKFMVYLQKENIIDESGMPKERFSAEFPKEGPSILRIQQVVRGDSAAYFCASSPLGTGIQETQYFGPGTRLLVL.

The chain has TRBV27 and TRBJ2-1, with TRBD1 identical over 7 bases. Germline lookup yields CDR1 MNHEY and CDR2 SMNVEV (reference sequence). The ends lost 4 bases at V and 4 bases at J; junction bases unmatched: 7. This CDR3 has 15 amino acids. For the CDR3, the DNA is TGTGCCAGCAGTTCCCCCCAGGGGGTTTACAATGAGCAGTTCTTC. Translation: CASSSPQGVYNEQFF.